This TCR beta chain appears in the sequencing data of a study of CD8 T cells in Susac syndrome. Overall study results and limits: As the study acknowledged, the number of individuals in its TCR sequencing and HLA analysis was relatively small.

The CDR3 is 12 amino acids. Trimming took 6 bases from V and 8 from J, leaving 13 bases between them. Looked up from germline, CDR1 is SEHNR and CDR2 is FQNEAQ (reference sequence). In regard to this clonotype: Its target is not known.

Random hexamers were used to reverse transcribe 0.5 to 1 ug of RNA. Amplification of TCR beta CDR3 across 54 Vbeta and 13 Jbeta was performed with immunoSEQ multiplex PCR. TCRdb re-called the immunoSEQ multiplex PCR reads through MiXCR, storing one row per CDR3 protein. This table has 150,000 or so distinct CDR3 sequences, approximately 94% appearing once. Negative isolation was used for CD8+ and CD4+ T cells and FACS enrichment for TEMRA cells. J is TRBJ1-2 and V is TRBV7-9, with D maybe TRBD1 (6 bases). The sequencing sample was made of CD8+ T cells from PBMCs. The sequence was collected from a human donor with multiple sclerosis. The CDR3 nucleotides are TGTGCCAGCAGATCCGGACAGCCGGGCTACACCTTC. Translating gives CASRSGQPGYTF. The full variable domain, completed using reference TRBV7-9 and TRBJ1-2, is DTGVSQNPRHKITKRGQNVTFRCDPISEHNRLYWYRQTLGQGPEFLTYFQNEAQLEKSRLLSDRFSAERPKGSFSTLEIQRTEQGDSAMYLCASRSGQPGYTFGSGTRLTVV.